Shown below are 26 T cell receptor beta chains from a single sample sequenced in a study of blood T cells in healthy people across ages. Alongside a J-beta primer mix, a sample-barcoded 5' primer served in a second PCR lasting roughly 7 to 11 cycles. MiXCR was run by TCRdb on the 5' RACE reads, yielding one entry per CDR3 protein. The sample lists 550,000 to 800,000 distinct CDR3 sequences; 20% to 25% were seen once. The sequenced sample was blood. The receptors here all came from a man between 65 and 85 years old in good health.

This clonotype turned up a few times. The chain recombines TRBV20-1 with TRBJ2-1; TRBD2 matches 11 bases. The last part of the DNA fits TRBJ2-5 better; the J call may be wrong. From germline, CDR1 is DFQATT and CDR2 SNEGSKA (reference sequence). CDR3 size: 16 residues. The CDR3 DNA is TGCAGTGCTAGACCTCGACTAGCGGGAACTGGTGAGACCCAGTACTTC. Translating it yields CSARPRLAGTGETQYF.

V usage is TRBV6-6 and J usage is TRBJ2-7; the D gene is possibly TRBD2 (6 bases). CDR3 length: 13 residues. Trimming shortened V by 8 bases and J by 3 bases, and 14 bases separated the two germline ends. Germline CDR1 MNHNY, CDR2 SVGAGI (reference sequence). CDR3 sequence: CASSRDSRYEQYF. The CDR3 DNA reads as TGTGCCAGCTCAAGGGACTCTCGCTACGAGCAGTACTTC.

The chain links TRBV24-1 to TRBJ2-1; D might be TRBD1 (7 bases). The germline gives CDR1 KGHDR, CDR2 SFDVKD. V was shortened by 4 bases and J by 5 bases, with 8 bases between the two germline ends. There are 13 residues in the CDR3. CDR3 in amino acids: CATSDRGDNEQFF. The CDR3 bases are TGTGCCACCAGTGACAGGGGGGACAATGAGCAGTTCTTC.

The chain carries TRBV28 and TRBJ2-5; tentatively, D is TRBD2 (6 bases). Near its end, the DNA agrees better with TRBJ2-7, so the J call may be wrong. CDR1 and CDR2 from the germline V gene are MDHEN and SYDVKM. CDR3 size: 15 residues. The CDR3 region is CASRQTGTLTYEQYF. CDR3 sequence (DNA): TGTGCCAGCAGACAGACCGGGACTTTGACCTACGAGCAGTACTTC.

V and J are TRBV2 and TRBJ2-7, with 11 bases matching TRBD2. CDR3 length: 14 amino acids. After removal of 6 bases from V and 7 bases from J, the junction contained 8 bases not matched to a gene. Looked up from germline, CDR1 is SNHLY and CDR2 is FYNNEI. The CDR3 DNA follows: TGTGCCAGCAGAGAGACTAGCGGGAAAGGGGAGCAGTACTTC. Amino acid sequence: CASRETSGKGEQYF.

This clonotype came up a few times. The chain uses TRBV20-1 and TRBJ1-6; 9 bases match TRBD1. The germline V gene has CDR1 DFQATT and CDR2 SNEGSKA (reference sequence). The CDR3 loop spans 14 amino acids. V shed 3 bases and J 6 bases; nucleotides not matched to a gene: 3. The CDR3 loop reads CSASGGQGNSPLHF. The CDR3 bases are TGCAGTGCTAGTGGGGGACAGGGTAATTCACCCCTCCACTTT.

The CDR3 nucleotides read TGTGCCAGCAGCTCCACCTGGGGGACTAGCGGCTATTCCCTCTCCTACGAGCAGTACTTC. Translation gives CASSSTWGTSGYSLSYEQYF. The chain is built from TRBV5-8 and TRBJ2-7; 11 bases agree with TRBD2. The trim removed 3 bases at V and 0 bases at J, leaving 17 bases unmatched. The CDR3 length is 20 residues. Germline values: CDR1 SGHTS, CDR2 YDEGEE.

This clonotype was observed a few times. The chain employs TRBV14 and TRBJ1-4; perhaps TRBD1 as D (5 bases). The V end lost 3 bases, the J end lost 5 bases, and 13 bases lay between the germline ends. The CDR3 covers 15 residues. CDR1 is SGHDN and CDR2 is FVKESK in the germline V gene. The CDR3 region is CASSQLSGGNEKLFF. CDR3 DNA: TGTGCCAGCAGCCAGCTTTCCGGGGGAAATGAAAAACTGTTTTTT.

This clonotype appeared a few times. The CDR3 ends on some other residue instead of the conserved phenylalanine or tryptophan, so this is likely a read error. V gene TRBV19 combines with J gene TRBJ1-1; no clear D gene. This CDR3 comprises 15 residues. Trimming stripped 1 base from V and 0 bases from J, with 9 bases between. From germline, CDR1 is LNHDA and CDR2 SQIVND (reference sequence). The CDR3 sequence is CASSIAGNMNTEAFS. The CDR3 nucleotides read TGTGCCAGTAGTATAGCTGGGAACATGAACACTGAAGCTTTCTCT.

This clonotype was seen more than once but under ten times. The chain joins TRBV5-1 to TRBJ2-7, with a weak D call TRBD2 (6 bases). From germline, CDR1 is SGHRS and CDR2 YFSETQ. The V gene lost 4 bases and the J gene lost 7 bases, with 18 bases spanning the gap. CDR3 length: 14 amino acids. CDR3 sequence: CASSMRDATQEQYF. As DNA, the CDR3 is TGCGCCAGCAGCATGCGGGACGCTACTCAGGAGCAGTACTTC.

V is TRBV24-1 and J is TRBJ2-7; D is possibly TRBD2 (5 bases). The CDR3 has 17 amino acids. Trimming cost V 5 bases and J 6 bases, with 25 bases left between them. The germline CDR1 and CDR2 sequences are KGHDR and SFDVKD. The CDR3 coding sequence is TGTGCCACCAGTGCCCTAAACCTAGTTCCGGAGGCGGGCGAGCAGTACTTC. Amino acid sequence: CATSALNLVPEAGEQYF.

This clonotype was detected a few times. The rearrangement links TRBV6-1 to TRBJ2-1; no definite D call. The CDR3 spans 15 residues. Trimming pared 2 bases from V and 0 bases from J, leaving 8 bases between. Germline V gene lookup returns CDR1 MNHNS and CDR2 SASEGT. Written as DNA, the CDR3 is TGTGCCAGCAGTGAACTACAGAGCTCCTACAATGAGCAGTTCTTC. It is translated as CASSELQSSYNEQFF.

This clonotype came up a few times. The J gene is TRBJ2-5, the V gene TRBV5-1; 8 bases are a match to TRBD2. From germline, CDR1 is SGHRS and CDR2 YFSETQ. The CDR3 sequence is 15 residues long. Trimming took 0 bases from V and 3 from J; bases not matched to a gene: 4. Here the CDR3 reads CASSLDGRAKETQYF. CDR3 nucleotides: TGCGCCAGCAGCTTGGACGGGAGGGCTAAAGAGACCCAGTACTTC.

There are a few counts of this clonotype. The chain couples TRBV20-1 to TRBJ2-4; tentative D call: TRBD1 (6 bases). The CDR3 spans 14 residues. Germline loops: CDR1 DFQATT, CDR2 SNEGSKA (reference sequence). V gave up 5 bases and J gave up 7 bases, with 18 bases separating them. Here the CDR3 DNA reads TGCAGTGCTCCCCCGCCAGGGGCAGGGAACATTCAGTACTTC. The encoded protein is CSAPPPGAGNIQYF.

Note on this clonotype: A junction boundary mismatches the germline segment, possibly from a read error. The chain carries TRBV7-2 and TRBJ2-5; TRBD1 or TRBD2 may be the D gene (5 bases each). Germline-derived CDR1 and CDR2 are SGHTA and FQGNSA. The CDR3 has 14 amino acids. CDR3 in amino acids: CASSLAWDQKTQYF. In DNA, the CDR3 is TGTGCCAGCAGCTTAGCGTGGGACCAAAAGACCCAGTACTTC.

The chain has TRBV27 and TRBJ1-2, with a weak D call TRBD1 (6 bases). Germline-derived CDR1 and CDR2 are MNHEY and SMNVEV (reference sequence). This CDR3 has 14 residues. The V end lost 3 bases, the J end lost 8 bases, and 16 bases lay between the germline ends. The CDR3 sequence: CASSFYTGFGGYTF. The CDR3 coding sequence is TGTGCCAGCAGTTTCTATACAGGGTTCGGAGGCTACACCTTC.

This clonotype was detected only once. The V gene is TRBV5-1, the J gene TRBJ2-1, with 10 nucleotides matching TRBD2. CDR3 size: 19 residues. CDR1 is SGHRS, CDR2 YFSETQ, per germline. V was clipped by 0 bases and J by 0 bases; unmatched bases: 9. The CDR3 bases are TGCGCCAGCAGCTTGGATCTCCTAGCGGGGGCCAGCTCCTACAATGAGCAGTTCTTC. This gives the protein CASSLDLLAGASSYNEQFF.

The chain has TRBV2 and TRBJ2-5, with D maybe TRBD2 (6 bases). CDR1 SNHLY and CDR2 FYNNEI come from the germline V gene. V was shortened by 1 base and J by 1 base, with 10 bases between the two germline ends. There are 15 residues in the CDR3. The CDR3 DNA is TGTGCCAGCAGTGAAGGCGGGACCATCCAAGAGACCCAGTACTTC. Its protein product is CASSEGGTIQETQYF.

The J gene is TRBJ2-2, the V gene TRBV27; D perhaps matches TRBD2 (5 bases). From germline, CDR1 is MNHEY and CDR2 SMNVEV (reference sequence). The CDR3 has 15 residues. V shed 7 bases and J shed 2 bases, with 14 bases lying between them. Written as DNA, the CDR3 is TGTGCCAGCAAAAGTTATGGGAGCAACACCGGGGAGCTGTTTTTT. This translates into CASKSYGSNTGELFF.

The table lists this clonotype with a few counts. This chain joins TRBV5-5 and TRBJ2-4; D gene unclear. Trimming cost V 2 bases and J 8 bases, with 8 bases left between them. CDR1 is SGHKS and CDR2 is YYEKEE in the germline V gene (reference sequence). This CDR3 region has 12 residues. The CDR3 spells CASSFTTDIQYF. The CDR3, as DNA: TGTGCCAGCAGCTTCACCACGGACATTCAGTACTTC.

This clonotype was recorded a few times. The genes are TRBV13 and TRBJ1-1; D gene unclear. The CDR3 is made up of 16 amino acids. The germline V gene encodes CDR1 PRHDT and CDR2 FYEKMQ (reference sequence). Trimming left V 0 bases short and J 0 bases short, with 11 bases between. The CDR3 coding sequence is TGTGCCAGCAGCTTAGGTTTGGCGGATCTGAACACTGAAGCTTTCTTT. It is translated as CASSLGLADLNTEAFF.

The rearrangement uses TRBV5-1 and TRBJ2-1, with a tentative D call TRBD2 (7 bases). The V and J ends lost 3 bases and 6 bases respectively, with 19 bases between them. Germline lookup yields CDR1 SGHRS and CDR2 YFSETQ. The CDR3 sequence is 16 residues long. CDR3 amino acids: CASSSLPGGQTNEQFF. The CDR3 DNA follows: TGCGCCAGCAGCTCCCTCCCGGGGGGCCAAACCAATGAGCAGTTCTTC.

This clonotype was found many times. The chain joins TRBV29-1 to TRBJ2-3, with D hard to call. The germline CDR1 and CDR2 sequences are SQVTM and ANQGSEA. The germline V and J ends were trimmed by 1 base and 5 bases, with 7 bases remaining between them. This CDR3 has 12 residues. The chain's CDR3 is CSVEAQQDTQYF. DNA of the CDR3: TGCAGCGTTGAAGCACAACAAGATACGCAGTATTTT.

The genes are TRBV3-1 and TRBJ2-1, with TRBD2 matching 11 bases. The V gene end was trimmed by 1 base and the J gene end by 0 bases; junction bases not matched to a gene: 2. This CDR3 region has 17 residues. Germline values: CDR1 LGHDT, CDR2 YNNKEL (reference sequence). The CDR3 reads CASSQVAGGPSYNEQFF. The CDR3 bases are TGTGCCAGCAGCCAAGTAGCGGGAGGGCCCTCCTACAATGAGCAGTTCTTC.

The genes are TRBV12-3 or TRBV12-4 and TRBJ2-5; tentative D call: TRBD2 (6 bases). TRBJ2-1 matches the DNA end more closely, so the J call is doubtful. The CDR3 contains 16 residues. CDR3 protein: CASSLAGTRGGHEQFF. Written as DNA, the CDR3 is TGTGCCAGCAGTCTGGCGGGGACTCGGGGCGGTCATGAGCAGTTCTTC.

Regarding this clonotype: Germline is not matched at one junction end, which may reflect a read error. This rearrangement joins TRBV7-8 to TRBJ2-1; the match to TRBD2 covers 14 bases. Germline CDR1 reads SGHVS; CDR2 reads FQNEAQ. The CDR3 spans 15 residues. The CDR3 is CASSTGLAGGVGAPF. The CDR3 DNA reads TGTGCCAGCAGCACCGGACTAGCGGGAGGTGTCGGTGCGCCCTTC.